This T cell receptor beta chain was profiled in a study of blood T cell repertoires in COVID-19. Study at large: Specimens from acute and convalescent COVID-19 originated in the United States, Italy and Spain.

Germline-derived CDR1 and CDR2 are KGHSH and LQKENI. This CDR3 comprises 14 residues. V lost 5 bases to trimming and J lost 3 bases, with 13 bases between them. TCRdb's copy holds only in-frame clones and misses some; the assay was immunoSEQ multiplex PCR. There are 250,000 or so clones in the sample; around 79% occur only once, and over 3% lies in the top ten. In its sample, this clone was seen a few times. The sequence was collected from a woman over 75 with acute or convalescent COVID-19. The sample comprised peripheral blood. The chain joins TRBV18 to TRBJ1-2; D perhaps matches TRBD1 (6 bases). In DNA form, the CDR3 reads TGTGCCAGCTCAACTACACAGGGTGACTATGGCTACACCTTC. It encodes CASSTTQGDYGYTF. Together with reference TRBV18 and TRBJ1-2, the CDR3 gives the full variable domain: NAGVMQNPRHLVRRRGQEARLRCSPMKGHSHVYWYRQLPEEGLKFMVYLQKENIIDESGMPKERFSAEFPKEGPSILRIQQVVRGDSAAYFCASSTTQGDYGYTFGSGTRLTVV.